These T cell receptor beta chains were read from a single sample in a study of graft-versus-host responses after intestinal transplantation. The table came from immunoSEQ multiplex PCR; TCRdb's copy has only in-frame clones and leaves some out. The sample includes about 110,000 clones, roughly nine tenths seen only once; the top ten take approximately 0.22%. No antigens are known for them. The material was unstimulated CD4+ T cells sorted from spleen or lymph node cells, obtained before transplant. The receptors derive from a human donor who was the organ donor for an intestinal transplant. Both conserved end residues are part of each CDR3. The D gene is left open where the match is weak. The size field is filled for only some rows; it gives once, few, many or a size class.

v_gene	j_gene	abundance	len	d_gene	CDR3aa	CDR3nt
TRBV6-4	TRBJ2-5	NA	14	TRBD1	CASSDHRGQETQYF	TGTGCCAGCAGTGACCACAGGGGGCAAGAGACCCAGTACTTC
TRBV28	TRBJ2-7	NA	16	TRBD2	CASTLNGASGTSEQYF	TGTGCCAGCACCCTTAACGGGGCTAGCGGGACATCCGAGCAGTACTTC
TRBV5-1	TRBJ2-3	NA	16	NA	CASSYDTSAGTDTQYF	TGCGCCAGCAGCTACGACACCTCGGCTGGCACAGATACGCAGTATTTT
TRBV14	TRBJ1-3	once	16	NA	CASSQEPILSGNTIYF	TGTGCCAGCAGCCAAGAACCGATACTCTCTGGAAACACCATATATTTT
TRBV7-2	TRBJ2-1	once	17	NA	CASSFRATTSGGNEQFF	TGTGCCAGCAGCTTTAGAGCCACTACCAGCGGAGGCAATGAGCAGTTCTTC
TRBV5-5	TRBJ2-7	NA	13	NA	CASSFFSEGVRYF	TGTGCCAGCAGCTTTTTCTCTGAGGGGGTTAGGTACTTC
TRBV2	TRBJ2-7	NA	11	NA	CASSRDAGQYF	TGTGCCAGCAGTCGGGATGCCGGGCAGTACTTC
TRBV4-1	TRBJ2-3	NA	15	NA	CASSQRRGPGDTQYF	TGCGCCAGCAGCCAACGGCGGGGCCCTGGGGATACGCAGTATTTT
TRBV9	TRBJ2-1	NA	13	NA	CASSPDPGNEQFF	TGTGCCAGCAGCCCGGATCCGGGGAATGAGCAGTTCTTC
TRBV5-1	TRBJ2-3	NA	15	NA	CASSTRGSPPDTQYF	TGCGCCAGCAGCACGCGGGGTAGCCCCCCGGATACGCAGTATTTT
TRBV6-1	TRBJ2-7	NA	14	NA	CASSVYRDSYEQYF	TGTGCCAGCAGTGTATACAGGGATAGCTACGAGCAGTACTTC
TRBV10-2	TRBJ2-4	NA	14	NA	CASRGTLAKNIQYF	TGCGCCAGCAGGGGCACCCTAGCCAAAAACATTCAGTACTTC
TRBV6-1	TRBJ1-1	few	13	NA	CASSALRDTEAFF	TGTGCCAGCAGTGCGCTCAGGGACACTGAAGCTTTCTTT
TRBV7-2	TRBJ2-1	once	12	NA	CASSLGRGEQFF	TGTGCCAGCAGCTTAGGCAGAGGAGAGCAGTTCTTC
TRBV10-3	TRBJ2-3	NA	11	NA	CAIKGVDTQYF	TGTGCCATCAAAGGGGTAGATACGCAGTATTTT
TRBV10-3	TRBJ2-3	NA	14	NA	CASRPGQSTDTQYF	TGTGCCAGCCGGCCTGGACAGAGCACAGATACGCAGTATTTT
TRBV15	TRBJ2-3	NA	16	TRBD2	CATSRGGAGITDTQYF	TGTGCCACCAGCAGAGGAGGAGCGGGGATCACAGATACGCAGTATTTT
TRBV11-2	TRBJ2-1	NA	15	TRBD2	CASSFSGRAYNEQFF	TGTGCCAGCAGCTTTAGCGGGAGGGCCTACAATGAGCAGTTCTTC
TRBV9	TRBJ1-2	NA	14	NA	CASSLSGANYGYTF	TGTGCCAGCAGCCTGAGTGGAGCGAACTATGGCTACACCTTC
TRBV6-1	TRBJ2-7	NA	16	TRBD1	CASSERSGQGWDEQYF	TGTGCCAGCAGTGAAAGAAGTGGACAGGGCTGGGACGAGCAGTACTTC
TRBV6-1	TRBJ1-2	NA	14	TRBD1	CASRRTGLDYGYTF	TGTGCCAGCAGACGGACAGGGTTGGACTATGGCTACACCTTC
TRBV9	TRBJ2-1	NA	15	NA	CASSVGGNSYNEQFF	TGTGCCAGCAGCGTAGGGGGGAACTCCTACAATGAGCAGTTCTTC
TRBV5-1	TRBJ2-7	NA	13	NA	CASSKDWGAEQYF	TGCGCCAGCAGTAAAGACTGGGGAGCGGAGCAGTACTTC
TRBV4-2	TRBJ2-7	once	17	TRBD1	CASSHLFAGTGNHEQYF	TGTGCCAGCAGCCACCTCTTTGCCGGGACAGGGAACCACGAGCAGTACTTC
TRBV4-3	TRBJ1-3	NA	15	NA	CASSQETGSGNTIYF	TGCGCCAGCAGCCAGGAAACAGGGTCTGGAAACACCATATATTTT
TRBV28	TRBJ1-2	NA	13	NA	CASSLGRGYGYTF	TGTGCCAGCAGTTTAGGCAGGGGTTATGGCTACACCTTC
TRBV7-9	TRBJ2-7	NA	13	NA	CASSFTTDYEQYF	TGTGCCAGCAGCTTTACGACGGACTACGAGCAGTACTTC
TRBV2	TRBJ2-7	NA	13	NA	CASNEWPISEQYF	TGTGCCAGCAATGAGTGGCCTATCTCCGAGCAGTACTTC
TRBV7-6	TRBJ2-6	NA	18	TRBD1	CASSLVPQGAFGANVLTF	TGTGCCAGCAGCTTAGTCCCCCAGGGGGCGTTTGGGGCCAACGTCCTGACTTTC
TRBV18	TRBJ2-4	NA	16	NA	CATAGGASVEWNIQYF	TGTGCCACCGCGGGCGGGGCGTCGGTTGAGTGGAACATTCAGTACTTC
TRBV5-8	TRBJ2-6	NA	16	TRBD2	CASSLVGGAGANVLTF	TGTGCCAGCAGCTTGGTCGGGGGGGCCGGGGCCAACGTCCTGACTTTC
TRBV6-1	TRBJ2-1	NA	12	NA	CASREAYNEQFF	TGTGCCTCCCGGGAAGCCTACAATGAGCAGTTCTTC
TRBV2	TRBJ2-5	NA	14	TRBD1	CASSEIRGRETQYF	TGTGCCAGCAGTGAAATCAGGGGGCGAGAGACCCAGTACTTC
TRBV6-5	TRBJ2-7	NA	15	TRBD2	CASSRSGRSGYEQYF	TGTGCCAGCAGCCGTAGCGGGAGATCGGGCTACGAGCAGTACTTC
TRBV10-3	TRBJ2-3	NA	15	TRBD2	CAIRTTSAITDTQYF	TGTGCCATCAGGACGACTAGCGCGATCACAGATACGCAGTATTTT
TRBV6-5	TRBJ2-3	once	15	TRBD2	CASRRAGVSIDTQYF	TGTGCCAGCCGCAGGGCGGGAGTCTCAATAGATACGCAGTATTTT
TRBV7-2	TRBJ2-3	NA	15	TRBD2	CASSSTSGGTDTQYF	TGTGCCAGCAGCTCTACTAGCGGGGGCACAGATACGCAGTATTTT
TRBV5-1	TRBJ1-3	NA	15	NA	CASSPGQNSGNTIYF	TGCGCCAGCAGCCCAGGACAGAACTCTGGAAACACCATATATTTT
TRBV5-1	TRBJ2-7	NA	14	TRBD2	CASSSTSGSYEQYF	TGCGCCAGCAGCTCGACTAGCGGCTCCTACGAGCAGTACTTC
TRBV28	TRBJ2-5	NA	13	NA	CASSLEGRETQYF	TGTGCCAGCAGTTTAGAAGGGAGAGAGACCCAGTACTTC
TRBV6-1	TRBJ2-7	NA	14	TRBD2	CASIPGLATYEQYF	TGTGCCAGCATTCCGGGACTAGCAACCTACGAGCAGTACTTC
TRBV6-1	TRBJ1-2	NA	14	NA	CASTPLQVNYGYTF	TGTGCCAGCACCCCCCTACAGGTGAACTATGGCTACACCTTC
TRBV20-1	TRBJ1-3	NA	11	NA	CSARGVNTIYF	TGCAGTGCTAGAGGGGTAAACACCATATATTTT
TRBV6-6	TRBJ2-3	NA	16	NA	CASSYSWGGGTDTQYF	NA
TRBV29-1	TRBJ2-5	NA	15	TRBD1	CSVEAGTGGAETQYF	TGCAGCGTTGAAGCCGGGACAGGGGGGGCGGAGACCCAGTACTTC
TRBV4-1	TRBJ2-7	NA	16	NA	CASSQDRVTSPYEQYF	TGCGCCAGCAGCCAAGATAGGGTCACCAGCCCCTACGAGCAGTACTTC
TRBV28	TRBJ1-5	NA	14	NA	CASSLGGRDQPQHF	TGTGCCAGCAGTTTGGGGGGAAGGGATCAGCCCCAGCATTTT
TRBV7-8	TRBJ2-2	NA	15	NA	CASSLGPLTAGELFF	TGTGCCAGCAGCTTAGGGCCGCTAACGGCCGGGGAGCTGTTTTTT
TRBV28	TRBJ2-7	NA	13	NA	CASSFGRPYEQYF	TGTGCCAGCAGTTTCGGCAGACCCTACGAGCAGTACTTC
TRBV7-9	TRBJ2-7	once	14	TRBD1	CASSPRRTGDEQYF	TGTGCCAGCAGCCCAAGGAGGACAGGGGACGAGCAGTACTTC
TRBV28	TRBJ2-1	NA	14	TRBD2	CASILAGSYNEQFF	TGTGCCAGCATACTAGCGGGATCCTACAATGAGCAGTTCTTC
TRBV7-6	TRBJ2-1	NA	14	NA	CASSFGTDYNEQFF	TGTGCCAGCAGCTTCGGGACGGACTACAATGAGCAGTTCTTC
TRBV5-6	TRBJ2-7	NA	15	NA	CASSSSGIPLYEQYF	TGTGCCAGCAGCTCCTCGGGGATCCCCCTCTACGAGCAGTACTTC
TRBV19	TRBJ1-5	NA	15	NA	CASSIGQHSNQPQHF	TGTGCCAGTAGTATCGGACAGCATAGCAATCAGCCCCAGCATTTT
TRBV28	TRBJ2-3	NA	14	NA	CASRREGGTDTQYF	TGTGCCAGCAGAAGAGAAGGAGGCACAGATACGCAGTATTTT
TRBV5-1	TRBJ2-3	NA	14	NA	CASSLVLGQDTQYF	TGCGCCAGCAGCTTAGTTTTGGGACAAGATACGCAGTATTTT
TRBV10-3	TRBJ2-7	few	13	TRBD2	CAISGLAGGEQYF	TGTGCCATCAGTGGACTAGCGGGAGGCGAGCAGTACTTC
TRBV6-1	TRBJ2-6	NA	17	NA	CASSEGPNLHGANVLTF	TGTGCCAGCAGTGAAGGGCCCAATCTACATGGGGCCAACGTCCTGACTTTC
TRBV10-2	TRBJ2-1	NA	15	TRBD1	CASRTGTGSYNEQFF	TGCGCCAGCAGGACGGGGACAGGCTCCTACAATGAGCAGTTCTTC
TRBV5-1	TRBJ2-7	NA	13	TRBD2	CASTSGSSYEQYF	TGCGCCAGCACTAGCGGGAGCTCCTACGAGCAGTACTTC